These 21 T cell receptor beta chains were all obtained from the same sample, sequenced in a study of blood T cell repertoires in COVID-19. The table came from immunoSEQ multiplex PCR; TCRdb's copy has only in-frame clones and leaves some out. This table holds some 150,000 clones, 79% found once. The sample was peripheral blood. These receptors came from a middle-aged man with active or convalescent COVID-19.

The rearrangement uses TRBV27 and TRBJ2-7, with 9 bases aligning to TRBD1. This CDR3 contains 16 residues. Per germline, CDR1 MNHEY and CDR2 SMNVEV (reference sequence). Germline trimming cut 5 bases from V and 3 bases from J; bases unmatched to any gene: 11. Here the CDR3 reads CASSLSMGDRDYEQYF. CDR3 sequence (DNA): TGTGCCAGCAGTCTCTCCATGGGGGACAGGGACTACGAGCAGTACTTC.

The chain recombines TRBV28 with TRBJ1-2, with a tentative D call TRBD1 (6 bases). Germline CDR1 is MDHEN and CDR2 is SYDVKM. The CDR3 is 17 amino acids. Trimming took 3 bases from V and 4 from J, leaving 21 bases between them. The CDR3, as DNA: TGTGCCAGCAGTTTTCAGAAGGGCGGGGGCCTCGGCTATGGCTACACCTTC. This translates into CASSFQKGGGLGYGYTF.

The V gene is TRBV2, the J gene TRBJ1-1; tentatively, D is TRBD1 (6 bases). The V and J ends lost 2 bases and 2 bases respectively, with 12 bases between them. Germline lookup yields CDR1 SNHLY and CDR2 FYNNEI. This CDR3 has 15 amino acids. CDR3 loop: CASSEFGRGNTEAFF. Here the CDR3 DNA reads TGTGCCAGCAGTGAATTTGGCAGGGGCAACACTGAAGCTTTCTTT.

The chain recombines TRBV11-2 with TRBJ2-7, with D unresolved. The CDR3 runs 13 residues. CDR1 SGHAT and CDR2 FQNNGV come from the germline V gene. V was trimmed by 2 bases and J by 4 bases, leaving 9 bases between them. The CDR3 DNA sequence: TGTGCCAGCAGCTTACGAACACAGTACGAGCAGTACTTC. Translating gives CASSLRTQYEQYF.

This clone showed up just a few times. Distinct nucleotide sequences in the sample also encode this CDR3. CDR3 bases: TGTGCCAGTAGCCCACAGGGTAACTATGGCTACACCTTC. Its protein product is CASSPQGNYGYTF. This chain links TRBV19 with TRBJ1-2, with D maybe TRBD1 (6 bases). V was trimmed by 6 bases and J by 1 base, leaving 9 bases between them. This CDR3 has 13 residues. Per the germline V gene, CDR1 is LNHDA and CDR2 is SQIVND (reference sequence).

The chain couples TRBV5-4 to TRBJ1-1; 12 bases are a match to TRBD1. V lost 4 bases to trimming and J lost 7 bases; unmatched junction nucleotides: 11. The CDR3 totals 16 residues. The germline gives CDR1 SGHNT, CDR2 YYREEE (reference sequence). For the CDR3, the DNA is TGTGCCAGCAGCGACCCGGGACAGGGGGCTCCCCATGAAGCTTTCTTT. This translates into CASSDPGQGAPHEAFF.

The chain uses TRBV12-5 and TRBJ2-7; D is unclear. The CDR3 totals 13 residues. Germline V gene lookup returns CDR1 LGHNT and CDR2 FRNRAP. V was pared by 2 bases and J by 6 bases, with 11 bases between. The CDR3 region is CASGLSSLSEQYF. CDR3 nucleotide sequence: TGTGCTAGTGGTTTGTCTTCACTAAGCGAGCAGTACTTC.

With respect to this clone: Within the sample, other DNA sequences also encode this same CDR3. The V gene is TRBV3-1 (or the pseudogene TRBV3-2), the J gene TRBJ1-5, with D perhaps TRBD1 (5 bases). The germline CDR1 and CDR2 sequences are LGHDT and YNNKEL (reference sequence). The CDR3 runs to 13 residues. Trimming stripped 1 base from V and 8 bases from J, with 9 bases between. CDR3 sequence: CASSQVLDKPQHF. CDR3 sequence (DNA): TGTGCCAGCAGCCAAGTCCTGGACAAGCCCCAGCATTTT.

The chain links TRBV2 to TRBJ2-5; D unresolved. Germline V CDR1 and CDR2: SNHLY, FYNNEI. The V and J ends lost 1 base and 4 bases respectively, with 7 bases between them. There are 13 residues in the CDR3. The CDR3 reads CASSEGSRETQYF. DNA for the CDR3: TGTGCCAGCAGTGAAGGAAGTAGAGAGACCCAGTACTTC.

The genes are TRBV6-5 and TRBJ2-2, with D tentatively TRBD2 (6 bases). The V end was cut by 0 bases, the J end by 5 bases, with 10 bases between. CDR1 is MNHEY, CDR2 SVGAGI, per germline. This CDR3 has 15 amino acids. This CDR3 reads CASSYSEGTTGELFF. In DNA, the CDR3 is TGTGCCAGCAGTTACTCGGAGGGTACGACCGGGGAGCTGTTTTTT.

This chain connects TRBV30 to TRBJ1-5, with 7 bases identical to TRBD1. Germline values: CDR1 GTSNPN, CDR2 SVGIG (reference sequence). CDR3 length: 14 residues. With V trimmed by 3 bases and J by 6 bases, 8 bases remained unmatched. The CDR3: CAWSDDRVCQPQHF. CDR3 DNA sequence: TGTGCCTGGAGCGATGACAGGGTCTGTCAGCCCCAGCATTTT.

The chain combines TRBV5-6 with TRBJ2-3; D call uncertain. CDR1 is SGHDT and CDR2 is YYEEEE in the germline V gene. V lost 0 bases and J lost 2, with 19 bases in between. CDR3 length: 18 residues. The CDR3 DNA reads TGTGCCAGCAGCTTGGCCGCGCCCACCGTTTTCTCCACAGATACGCAGTATTTT. Translating gives CASSLAAPTVFSTDTQYF. Complete variable domain (other parts from reference TRBV5-6 and TRBJ2-3): DAGVTQSPTHLIKTRGQQVTLRCSPKSGHDTVSWYQQALGQGPQFIFQYYEEEERQRGNFPDRFSGHQFPNYSSELNVNALLLGDSALYLCASSLAAPTVFSTDTQYFGPGTRLTVL.

This chain uses TRBV28 with TRBJ1-6; D is possibly TRBD1 (6 bases). This CDR3 has 13 residues. CDR1 and CDR2 from the germline V gene are MDHEN and SYDVKM. V was pared by 2 bases and J by 12 bases, with 11 bases between. The DNA of the CDR3 is TGTGCCAGCAGTTTAGGACAGCCCCAACCCCTCCACTTT. It specifies CASSLGQPQPLHF.

There are many counts of this clone. The V call is TRBV27, the J call TRBJ2-7, with 9 bases matching TRBD2. The CDR3 extends over 15 amino acids. The germline CDR1 and CDR2 sequences are MNHEY and SMNVEV (reference sequence). Losses at the gene ends were 5 bases for V and 3 bases for J; bases not matched to a gene: 8. This chain's CDR3 is CASSLRTSVIYEQYF. The CDR3, as DNA: TGTGCCAGCAGTCTCCGGACTAGCGTTATCTACGAGCAGTACTTC.

The V and J genes are TRBV4-1 and TRBJ2-1, with 12 positions matching TRBD2. Germline loops: CDR1 MGHRA, CDR2 YSYEKL. This CDR3 contains 15 residues. Losses at the gene ends were 4 bases for V and 8 bases for J; bases not matched to a gene: 6. The CDR3 spells CASSPTSGSGYEQFF. The CDR3 DNA reads as TGCGCCAGCAGCCCGACTAGCGGGAGTGGTTATGAGCAGTTCTTC.

In regard to this clone: Sequence at one end of the junction differs from germline and may be a read error. The V and J genes are TRBV7-7 and TRBJ2-5, with D maybe TRBD1 (7 bases). Germline loops: CDR1 SSHAT, CDR2 FNYEAQ (reference sequence). The CDR3 sequence is 17 residues long. CDR3 amino acids: CASSLGGDSFTQETQYF. CDR3 sequence (DNA): TGTGCTAGCAGCCTAGGAGGGGACAGCTTTACCCAAGAGACCCAGTACTTC.

This clone was picked up a small number of times. The chain has TRBV27 and TRBJ2-7; D ambiguous. V was clipped by 7 bases and J by 1 base, with 11 bases between them. Germline assignment: CDR1 MNHEY and CDR2 SMNVEV (reference sequence). CDR3 length: 13 residues. CDR3 DNA sequence: TGTGCCAGCACCTCTTCGGGTTCCTACGAGCAGTACTTC. This translates into CASTSSGSYEQYF.

The chain couples TRBV7-6 to TRBJ2-2, with 10 positions matching TRBD2. The V gene end was trimmed by 1 base and the J gene end by 7 bases; junction bases not matched to a gene: 9. The germline V gene encodes CDR1 SGHVS and CDR2 FNYEAQ. The CDR3 spans 17 residues. The chain's CDR3 is CASSLVASGRAHGELFF. In DNA, the CDR3 is TGTGCCAGCAGCTTAGTAGCGAGCGGGAGGGCCCACGGGGAGCTGTTTTTT.

The chain is built from TRBV7-3 and TRBJ2-1, with 7 bases matching TRBD2. Germline CDR1 and CDR2: SGHTA and FQGTGA. Trimming cost V 4 bases and J 8 bases; bases outside gene matches: 17. This CDR3 has 17 amino acids. This CDR3 reads CASSSLPRVAGAYEQFF. CDR3 nucleotides: TGTGCCAGCAGCTCCCTCCCACGGGTAGCGGGCGCCTATGAGCAGTTCTTC.

The chain carries TRBV9 and TRBJ2-2, with 8 positions matching TRBD2. This CDR3 contains 15 residues. The V gene end was trimmed by 0 bases and the J gene end by 4 bases; junction bases not matched to a gene: 2. The V gene's germline CDR1 is SGDLS and CDR2 YYNGEE. The chain's CDR3 is CASSVATSGTGELFF. CDR3 DNA: TGTGCCAGCAGCGTAGCTACTAGCGGCACCGGGGAGCTGTTTTTT.

The gene calls are TRBV7-8 and TRBJ2-2; 9 bases match TRBD2. Trimming at V came to 1 base and at J to 4 bases, leaving 7 bases not matched to a gene. CDR1 is SGHVS, CDR2 FQNEAQ, per germline. This CDR3 region has 17 residues. CDR3 sequence reads: CASSLVTGTSFTGELFF. The DNA for the CDR3 is TGTGCCAGCAGCTTAGTAACCGGGACTAGCTTCACCGGGGAGCTGTTTTTT.